The sequence of this TCR beta chain was determined in a study of T cell changes during pregnancy in multiple sclerosis. TCRdb keeps only in-frame clones here, not all; method: immunoSEQ multiplex PCR. The table records tens of thousands of clones, about 93% of them present only once. The clonotype comes from a female donor in good health, enrolled as a control in a pregnancy study. Sample: peripheral blood, taken in the second trimester of pregnancy.

The CDR3 sequence is CASSPMPGKTQYF. As DNA, the CDR3 is TGTGCCAGCAGCCCGATGCCAGGGAAGACCCAGTACTTC. This chain joins TRBV14 and TRBJ2-5, with D possibly being TRBD1 (5 bases). Germline lookup yields CDR1 SGHDN and CDR2 FVKESK. This CDR3 region has 13 residues. V lost 4 bases to trimming and J lost 6 bases, with 12 bases between them. Full variable domain (rest looked up from reference TRBV14 and TRBJ2-5): EAGVTQFPSHSVIEKGQTVTLRCDPISGHDNLYWYRRVMGKEIKFLLHFVKESKQDESGMPNNRFLAERTGGTYSTLKVQPAELEDSGVYFCASSPMPGKTQYFGPGTRLLVL.